Below are 8 T cell receptor beta chains sequenced from a single sample in a study of T cells in localized non-small cell lung cancer. Only in-frame clones appear in the TCRdb table, and some are missing; sequencing was by immunoSEQ multiplex PCR. Of about 24,000 clones in the sample, around 88% are singletons; the top ten hold roughly 6%. The material sequenced was peripheral blood, taken before any cancer treatment. These receptors all stem from an older male donor with stage II squamous cell lung carcinoma.

The CDR3 DNA reads as TGCGCCAGCAGCTCCCGTAGACTAGCGGGTAGCACAGATACGCAGTATTTT. It yields the protein CASSSRRLAGSTDTQYF. The chain uses TRBV5-1 and TRBJ2-3, with 10 bases lining up with TRBD2. After removal of 3 bases from V and 0 bases from J, the junction contained 7 bases not matched to a gene. Germline-derived CDR1 and CDR2 are SGHRS and YFSETQ. The CDR3 has 17 amino acids. The whole variable domain, remainder taken from reference TRBV5-1 and TRBJ2-3, is KAGVTQTPRYLIKTRGQQVTLSCSPISGHRSVSWYQQTPGQGLQFLFEYFSETQRNKGNFPGRFSGRQFSNSRSEMNVSTLELGDSALYLCASSSRRLAGSTDTQYFGPGTRLTVL.

This chain joins TRBV7-2 and TRBJ2-5; 9 nucleotides align to TRBD1. V lost 5 bases to trimming and J lost 4 bases; unmatched junction nucleotides: 5. The CDR3 spans 14 residues. The germline V gene has CDR1 SGHTA and CDR2 FQGNSA. CDR3 nucleotides: TGTGCCAGCAGCGCCGGACAGGGGCGAGAGACCCAGTACTTC. Amino acids: CASSAGQGRETQYF.

This chain links TRBV6-6 with TRBJ2-7, with D possibly being TRBD2 (6 bases). Germline CDR1 is MNHNY and CDR2 is SVGAGI (reference sequence). This CDR3 is built from 12 residues. The V end lost 0 bases, the J end lost 7 bases, and 7 bases lay between the germline ends. The CDR3 DNA reads as TGTGCCAGCAGTTACTCGGGGGGAGAGCAGTACTTC. Residues: CASSYSGGEQYF.

The chain uses TRBV6-1 and TRBJ1-5; D call uncertain. Germline assignment: CDR1 MNHNS and CDR2 SASEGT. Trimming took off 1 base at V and 11 bases at J, with 15 bases between the two ends. The CDR3 contains 14 residues. The CDR3 sequence: CASSEVDRPSAQHF. The CDR3 DNA sequence: TGTGCCAGCAGTGAAGTCGACCGACCCTCGGCCCAGCATTTT.

This clone was counted only a few times. The chain links TRBV19 to TRBJ2-2; D is possibly TRBD1 or TRBD2 (5 bases each). This CDR3 comprises 14 residues. V was clipped by 6 bases and J by 1 base, with 9 bases between them. The V gene's germline CDR1 is LNHDA and CDR2 SQIVND (reference sequence). CDR3 sequence (DNA): TGTGCCAGTAGAGGGACGTTGAACACCGGGGAGCTGTTTTTT. It translates to CASRGTLNTGELFF.

The CDR3 DNA reads as TGTGCCAGTACCATGAGTCTAGCGGGAGGGCCGAACAATGAGCAGTTCTTC. Protein product: CASTMSLAGGPNNEQFF. The rearrangement uses TRBV19 and TRBJ2-1; 12 bases align to TRBD2. CDR3 length: 17 amino acids. Trimming cost V 7 bases and J 5 bases; bases outside gene matches: 12. Germline V CDR1 and CDR2: LNHDA, SQIVND (reference sequence).

This chain connects TRBV5-4 to TRBJ2-7; 9 bases are shared with TRBD1. Germline values: CDR1 SGHNT, CDR2 YYREEE (reference sequence). V shed 7 bases, J shed 3 bases, and the junction held 14 bases outside the gene matches. The CDR3 covers 16 residues. The CDR3 sequence is CASSGGRGTGRYEQYF. In nucleotides, the CDR3 is TGTGCCAGCTCGGGTGGGAGAGGGACAGGGCGCTACGAGCAGTACTTC.

The sample holds a few counts of this clone. The rearrangement links TRBV14 to TRBJ1-1, with D uncertain. V lost 0 bases to trimming and J lost 1 base, with 6 bases between them. The CDR3 is 14 residues long. Germline V lookup: CDR1 SGHDN, CDR2 FVKESK. The CDR3 nucleotides read TGTGCCAGCAGCCAAGAAACGGCGAACACTGAAGCTTTCTTT. It translates to CASSQETANTEAFF. Combining the CDR3 with reference TRBV14 and TRBJ1-1 gives the whole variable domain EAGVTQFPSHSVIEKGQTVTLRCDPISGHDNLYWYRRVMGKEIKFLLHFVKESKQDESGMPNNRFLAERTGGTYSTLKVQPAELEDSGVYFCASSQETANTEAFFGQGTRLTVV.